This is a list of T cell receptor beta chains from one sample in a study of cytomegalovirus exposure and HLA in healthy donors. Sequenced by immunoSEQ multiplex PCR; TCRdb stores in-frame clones only, minus some. The sample consists of 180,000 or so clones, around a tenth of them appearing once. The sample consisted of PBMCs. The source is a young woman in good health and CMV-seropositive. CDR3s include the opening cysteine and the closing phenylalanine or tryptophan. The D gene is left open where the match is weak. Clone size is not always given. Where it is, it says once, few, many or a class for expanded clones.

TRBD1,few,TRBJ1-2,TRBV6-5,CASSLTGGRDGYTF,TGTGCCAGCAGCTTAACAGGGGGCAGAGATGGCTACACCTTC
TRBD1,NA,TRBJ1-1,TRBV29-1,CSVFRTGGNTEAFF,TGCAGCGTTTTCCGGACAGGAGGGAACACTGAAGCTTTCTTT
NA,many,TRBJ2-1,TRBV6-5,CATSPGSGYYNEQFF,TGTGCCACCTCTCCAGGTAGCGGATACTACAATGAGCAGTTCTTC
NA,NA,TRBJ2-6,TRBV19,CASRDQGRPGANVLTF,TGTGCCAGTAGGGATCAGGGGCGCCCCGGGGCCAACGTCCTGACTTTC
TRBD1,few,TRBJ1-5,TRBV2,CASSEAGTGSHQPQHF,TGTGCCAGCAGTGAAGCGGGGACAGGGAGCCATCAGCCCCAGCATTTT
TRBD1,few,TRBJ2-7,TRBV5-5,CASSLYPGQGSEYF,TGTGCCAGCAGCTTGTACCCGGGACAGGGGTCGGAGTACTTC
NA,few,TRBJ2-1,TRBV7-8,CASSLAPAGVSNEQFF,TGTGCCAGCAGCTTAGCGCCGGCAGGGGTAAGCAATGAGCAGTTCTTC
TRBD1,NA,TRBJ2-7,TRBV11-2,CASSLAGGNYEQYF,TGTGCCAGCAGCTTGGCAGGGGGAAACTACGAGCAGTACTTC
NA,few,TRBJ1-2,TRBV6-1,CASSEKGDPKSYGYTF,TGTGCCAGCAGTGAAAAGGGAGACCCAAAATCCTATGGCTACACCTTC
TRBD2,NA,TRBJ2-1,TRBV7-9,CASSLLMIAGGPGRNEQFF,TGTGCCAGCAGCTTACTTATGATAGCGGGAGGGCCAGGTCGAAATGAGCAGTTCTTC
TRBD1,NA,TRBJ2-3,TRBV5-1,CASSQGQGHPDTQYF,TGCGCCAGCAGCCAAGGACAGGGGCACCCAGATACGCAGTATTTT
TRBD2,NA,TRBJ2-5,TRBV6-1,CASSEAGGQETQYF,TGTGCCAGCAGTGAAGCGGGAGGGCAAGAGACCCAGTACTTC
TRBD1,NA,TRBJ1-1,TRBV4-1,CASSKGQGTTEAFF,TGCGCCAGCAGCAAAGGACAGGGGACCACTGAAGCTTTCTTT
NA,NA,TRBJ2-7,TRBV27,CASSFAGTYEQYF,TGTGCCAGCAGTTTTGCAGGTACCTACGAGCAGTACTTC